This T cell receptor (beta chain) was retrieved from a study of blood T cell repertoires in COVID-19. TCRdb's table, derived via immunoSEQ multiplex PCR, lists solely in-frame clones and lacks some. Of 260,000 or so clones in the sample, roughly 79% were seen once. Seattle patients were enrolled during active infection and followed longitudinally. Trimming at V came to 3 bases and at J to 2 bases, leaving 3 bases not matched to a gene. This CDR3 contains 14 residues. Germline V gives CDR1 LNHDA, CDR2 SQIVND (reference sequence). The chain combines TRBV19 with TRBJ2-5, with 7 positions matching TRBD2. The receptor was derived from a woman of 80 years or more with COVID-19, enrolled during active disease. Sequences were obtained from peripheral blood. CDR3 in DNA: TGTGCCAGTAGTATGGGGAGGGGACAAGAGACCCAGTACTTC. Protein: CASSMGRGQETQYF.